A selection of T cell receptor beta chains follows, all from one sample in a study of identical twins. TCRdb passed the 5' RACE reads through MiXCR, listing each CDR3 protein once. The profile shows approximately 700,000 distinct CDR3 sequences, around 6% of them singletons. The sample comprised naive T cells sorted from blood. Receptor source: a man in his late teens or twenties in good health. The CDR3 runs from the conserved cysteine through the conserved F or W. D genes are given only for firm matches. Not all rows give a size; the values are once, few, many and, for expanded clones, a class.

j_call cdr3_length v_call clone_size d_call cdr3_nt cdr3_aa
TRBJ2-2 13 TRBV3-1 NA NA TGTGCCAGCAGCCAAGTCCGAAGCGGGGAGCTGTTTTTT CASSQVRSGELFF
TRBJ2-2 12 TRBV19 NA NA TGTGCCACCACAGAATATGCCGGGGAGCTGTTTTTT CATTEYAGELFF
TRBJ2-2 15 TRBV29-1 few TRBD1 TGCAGCGCTAATACACCGGGACAGGGGACCGGGGAGCTGTTTTTT CSANTPGQGTGELFF
TRBJ2-1 16 TRBV5-6 NA NA TGTGCCAGCAGCTTCGGCCCCGCGAGCTCCTACAATGAGCAGTTCTTC CASSFGPASSYNEQFF
TRBJ2-1 13 TRBV15 many NA TGTGCCACCAGCAGAGATCTTTATTATGAGCAGTTCTTC CATSRDLYYEQFF
TRBJ1-5 14 TRBV6-1 many NA TGTGCCAGCAGCCCCAGGGACACAAGTCAGCCCCAGCATTTT CASSPRDTSQPQHF
TRBJ1-5 14 TRBV18 few NA TGTGCCAGCTCACCGGGGGCGTTGAATCAGCCCCAGCATTTT CASSPGALNQPQHF
TRBJ2-4 17 TRBV12-3/TRBV12-4 many NA TGTGCCAGCAGTTTTTTGGGAGTCGACCCAGCCAAAAACATTCAGTACTTC CASSFLGVDPAKNIQYF
TRBJ2-1 15 TRBV12-3/TRBV12-4 few TRBD2 TGTGCCAGCAGCCCCCGGATTAGCGGGAGGGAGGAGCAGTTCTTC CASSPRISGREEQFF
TRBJ2-1 14 TRBV30 many NA TGTGCGATGTACCCCTGGGGGCCCAGCAATGAGCAGTTCTTC CAMYPWGPSNEQFF
TRBJ2-7 18 TRBV5-5 many TRBD2 TGTGCCAGCAGCTGGGACCCGGTGGCTAGCGGGAGTCTGGGCGAGCAGTACTTC CASSWDPVASGSLGEQYF
TRBJ2-3 15 TRBV5-1 few TRBD2 TGCGCCAGCAGCTTGTTCCGGGAGGGGACAGATACGCAGTATTTT CASSLFREGTDTQYF
TRBJ2-3 15 TRBV7-2 NA TRBD1 TGTGCCAGCAGACGCGGACAGGTTGGAGCAGATACGCAGTATTTT CASRRGQVGADTQYF
TRBJ1-1 13 TRBV25-1 many NA TGTGCCAGCAGTGAACCAGTTCGCCAAGAAGCTTTCTTT CASSEPVRQEAFF
TRBJ2-2 15 TRBV2 many NA TGTGCCAGCAGTGCACGGGCGGGTCCTACCGGGGAGCTGTTTTTT CASSARAGPTGELFF
TRBJ2-3 16 TRBV18 NA TRBD1 TGTGCCAGCTCACCCGGGACAGGGGCTAGCACAGATACGCAGTATTTT CASSPGTGASTDTQYF
TRBJ1-4 15 TRBV4-3 many NA TGCGCCAGCAGCCCGGTCGTGGGGGGTGATGAAAAACTGTTTTTT CASSPVVGGDEKLFF
TRBJ2-1 13 TRBV20-1 NA NA TGCAGTGCTAGGACGGGGGACGGCGATGAGCAGTTCTTC CSARTGDGDEQFF
TRBJ2-2 15 TRBV7-8 NA NA TGTGCCAGCAGCTCGGACTCATCGTTTACCGGGGAGCTGTTTTTT CASSSDSSFTGELFF
TRBJ1-2 15 TRBV6-2/TRBV6-3 NA NA TGTGCCAGCAGTTACCTCCGGGGAGGGGGCTATGGCTACACCTTC CASSYLRGGGYGYTF
TRBJ1-4 16 TRBV15 few NA TGTGCCACCAGCAGACGTGACGAGGCCACTAATGAAAAACTGTTTTTT CATSRRDEATNEKLFF
TRBJ2-3 14 TRBV2 NA NA TGTGCCGGAAGAGCTTTTCCTAGAACAGATACGCAGTATTTT CAGRAFPRTDTQYF
TRBJ2-3 16 TRBV27 many NA TGTGCCAGCAGTCTCCTGGCAGAAGCTAGCACAGATACGCAGTATTTT CASSLLAEASTDTQYF
TRBJ2-1 15 TRBV28 many NA TGTGCCAGTGGAGGGGCGGGGAAGATACTTTTTGAGCAGTTCTTC CASGGAGKILFEQFF
TRBJ2-1 14 TRBV20-1 NA TRBD2 TGCAGTGCTGCTCTAGCGGGAGGGCCCGATGAGCAGTTCTTC CSAALAGGPDEQFF
TRBJ1-1 15 TRBV20-1 many NA TGCAGTGCTAGGCAGACAGGCCTGATGAACACTGAAGCTTTCTTT CSARQTGLMNTEAFF
TRBJ2-5 13 TRBV28 few NA TGTGCCAGCAGTCGGACAGTATGGGAGACCCAGTACTTC CASSRTVWETQYF
TRBJ2-3 15 TRBV24-1 NA TRBD2 TGTGCCACCAGTGGGCCGGGAGGGATGGCAGATACGCAGTATTTT CATSGPGGMADTQYF
TRBJ1-5 16 TRBV20-1 many TRBD1 TGCAGTGCTAGAGTTCCGGGACAGGGGTTAGGTCAGCCCCAGCATTTT CSARVPGQGLGQPQHF
TRBJ1-1 14 TRBV20-1 few TRBD1 TGCAGTGCTTTCTCAGGGGGCGCGAACACTGAAGCTTTCTTT CSAFSGGANTEAFF
TRBJ1-2 12 TRBV10-3 many NA TGTGCCATCAGTGACTCTCGGGAGGACTACACCTTC CAISDSREDYTF
TRBJ2-6 15 TRBV7-9 NA NA TGTGCCAGCAGCGCAGACAGCTCTGGGGCCAACGTCCTGACTTTC CASSADSSGANVLTF
TRBJ1-2 16 TRBV4-2 many NA TGTGCCAGCAGCCAACTGACTTCGGACGGTGACTATGGCTACACCTTC CASSQLTSDGDYGYTF
TRBJ2-7 13 TRBV6-1 many NA TGTGCCAGCAGCCCCCTTGGTTCCTACGAGCAGTACTTC CASSPLGSYEQYF
TRBJ2-2 15 TRBV14 NA NA TGTGCCAGCAGCGGACATGAGACCATGGTGGGGGAGCTGTTTTTT CASSGHETMVGELFF
TRBJ2-7 14 TRBV20-1 NA TRBD2 TGCAGTGCCTCACGGACTAGCGGGGTTTGGGAGCAGTACTTC CSASRTSGVWEQYF
TRBJ1-1 14 TRBV7-2 NA NA TGTGCCAGCAGCTTCAGGGTCGCGGACACTGAAGCTTTCTTT CASSFRVADTEAFF
TRBJ2-4 16 TRBV6-1 few NA TGTGCCAGCAGTGAAGGGAGGGGCCAAGCCAAAAACATTCAGTACTTC CASSEGRGQAKNIQYF
TRBJ2-7 15 TRBV20-1 many TRBD2 TGCAGTGCTCCACTAGCGCGGGATGAGTCCTACGAGCAGTACTTC CSAPLARDESYEQYF
TRBJ1-4 15 TRBV5-1 many NA TGCGCCAGCAGCCTCGTGGGGGCCGCGAGGGAAAAACTGTTTTTT CASSLVGAAREKLFF
TRBJ2-3 12 TRBV29-1 many TRBD2 TGCAGCGTGGGAGGGGCGGCGGATACGCAGTATTTT CSVGGAADTQYF
TRBJ1-5 13 TRBV21-1 NA NA TGTGCCAGCAGCAAGGGGAGTTTCCAGCCCCAGCATTTT CASSKGSFQPQHF
TRBJ2-1 14 TRBV29-1 many TRBD2 TGCAGCGTTGAAGAGGTAGCGGGATACAATGAGCAGTTCTTC CSVEEVAGYNEQFF
TRBJ2-5 13 TRBV7-9 few NA TGTGCCAGCAGTTTGTGGAGGGAGGAGACCCAGTACTTC CASSLWREETQYF
TRBJ2-7 12 TRBV11-2 many NA TGTGCCAGCAAAGGGAGCGGTTACGAGCAGTACTTC CASKGSGYEQYF
TRBJ2-7 16 TRBV18 NA TRBD1 TGTGCCAGCTCACTACAACCCGGGACAGGGCGTTACGAGCAGTACTTC CASSLQPGTGRYEQYF
TRBJ2-5 14 TRBV20-1 many TRBD1 TGCAGTGCTAGAGGGGGACAGGGCCAAGAGACCCAGTACTTC CSARGGQGQETQYF
TRBJ2-2 14 TRBV9 few NA TGTGCCAGCAGCTTAGCGGGACAGGGTGGGGAGCTGTTTTTT CASSLAGQGGELFF
TRBJ2-3 12 TRBV29-1 NA TRBD2 TGCAGCGTTGTTGGGGGGGTCGATACGCAGTATTTT CSVVGGVDTQYF
TRBJ1-4 13 TRBV5-6 many NA TGTGCCAGCATCGGGGGGCCTAATGAAAAACTGTTTTTT CASIGGPNEKLFF